The rows below give T cell receptor beta chains drawn from one sample of a study of CD8+ T cells in alopecia areata. Using immunoSEQ multiplex PCR, the repertoire was profiled, and TCRdb retains in-frame clones only, with some absent. The data show about 190,000 clones, approximately 56% seen once. Specimen: CD4+ T cells sorted from blood, collected at week 0. The receptor set was obtained from a human donor with alopecia areata. The CDR3 runs from the conserved cysteine through the conserved F or W. Each record gives: J gene, V gene, clone size, D gene, CDR3 protein, CDR3 DNA. D genes are given only for firm matches. Not every row has a clone size; where given, it reads once, few, many or a size class.

TRBJ1-6,TRBV2,.,.,CASGGDSYSPLHF,TGTGCCAGCGGAGGGGACTCCTATTCACCCCTCCACTTT
TRBJ1-2,TRBV23-1,few,.,CASSPQEKVLFNYGYTF,TGCGCCAGCAGTCCACAGGAGAAGGTTCTTTTTAATTATGGCTACACCTTC
TRBJ1-1,TRBV29-1,few,.,CSAGADTEAFF,TGCAGCGCCGGGGCGGACACTGAAGCTTTCTTT
TRBJ2-5,TRBV9,.,.,CASSVSPGERGRETQYF,TGTGCCAGCAGCGTCTCACCGGGGGAGAGGGGTCGAGAGACCCAGTACTTC
TRBJ2-2,TRBV2,few,TRBD2,CASSQGLAGTNTGELFF,TGTGCCAGCAGTCAGGGACTAGCGGGGACGAACACCGGGGAGCTGTTTTTT
TRBJ2-1,TRBV29-1,few,TRBD1,CSVLTGNEQFF,TGCAGCGTCTTGACAGGGAATGAGCAGTTCTTC
TRBJ2-3,TRBV29-1,.,.,CSVVPLLADTQYF,TGCAGCGTTGTACCCTTGTTGGCAGATACGCAGTATTTT
TRBJ2-3,TRBV5-1,.,TRBD2,CASSRGPLTSGGSTDTQYF,TGCGCCAGCAGCCGCGGACCCCTGACTAGCGGGGGAAGCACAGATACGCAGTATTTT
TRBJ2-1,TRBV7-2,.,.,CASSLGLSRSEQFF,TGTGCCAGCAGCTTAGGACTAAGTCGCAGTGAGCAGTTCTTC
TRBJ2-1,TRBV7-2,few,TRBD2,CASSLTSGGIYNEQFF,TGTGCCAGCAGCTTAACTAGCGGGGGGATTTACAATGAGCAGTTCTTC
TRBJ2-7,TRBV4-2,few,TRBD1,CASSQDNRGWYEQYF,TGTGCCAGCAGCCAAGACAACAGGGGCTGGTACGAGCAGTACTTC
TRBJ1-6,TRBV5-1,.,.,CASSLDRTISPLHF,TGCGCCAGCAGCTTGGACAGGACCATTTCACCCCTCCACTTT
TRBJ2-6,TRBV5-1,.,TRBD1,CASSSLQGAVDAGANVLTF,TGCGCCAGCAGCTCGCTACAGGGGGCGGTGGATGCTGGGGCCAACGTCCTGACTTTC
TRBJ2-7,TRBV7-2,few,.,CASSRGPYYEQYF,TGTGCCAGCAGCCGGGGACCCTATTACGAGCAGTACTTC
TRBJ2-1,TRBV7-3,many,TRBD2,CASSPIGGGIDNEQFF,TGTGCCAGCAGCCCAATAGGCGGGGGGATTGACAATGAGCAGTTCTTC
TRBJ2-2,TRBV29-1,few,.,CSVAGTLATGELFF,TGCAGCGTCGCCGGGACTCTGGCAACCGGGGAGCTGTTTTTT
TRBJ2-5,TRBV30,.,.,CAWSVSGSETQYF,TGTGCCTGGAGTGTATCCGGGTCAGAGACCCAGTACTTC
TRBJ2-3,TRBV10-3,.,TRBD1,CAISEVDRDRSTDTQYF,TGTGCCATCAGTGAGGTGGACCGGGACAGAAGCACAGATACGCAGTATTTT
TRBJ2-2,TRBV29-1,.,TRBD1,CSVDYGTGLTGELFF,TGCAGCGTTGACTACGGGACAGGGCTGACCGGGGAGCTGTTTTTT
TRBJ2-7,TRBV29-1,few,.,CSVVREPRGSYEQYF,TGCAGCGTTGTCCGAGAACCAAGGGGCTCCTACGAGCAGTACTTC
TRBJ1-1,TRBV11-3,many,.,CASSRTLGGQAFF,TGTGCCAGCAGCCGAACCCTGGGGGGCCAAGCTTTCTTT